Shown below are 12 T cell receptor beta chains from a single sample sequenced in a study of T cell changes during pregnancy in multiple sclerosis. Profiling relied on immunoSEQ multiplex PCR, and the TCRdb table lists in-frame clones only, not all of them. Altogether 85,000 to 100,000 clones are present, 80% to 95% being singletons, with the ten largest covering approximately 0.99%. This specimen consisted of peripheral blood, obtained before pregnancy. The receptor set was obtained from a female donor with multiple sclerosis, enrolled in a pregnancy study.

The chain couples TRBV2 to TRBJ2-1; TRBD2 aligns across 7 bases. CDR3 length: 13 amino acids. J gave up 10 bases and V 6 bases, and 9 bases lay outside the gene matches. Germline V gene sequence: CDR1 SNHLY, CDR2 FYNNEI. CDR3 region: CASRLAEAGEQFF. The CDR3 DNA sequence: TGTGCCAGCAGGCTAGCGGAGGCGGGGGAGCAGTTCTTC.

The V call is TRBV7-9, the J call TRBJ2-7; TRBD1 aligns across 7 bases. The CDR3 has 15 amino acids. After removal of 3 bases from V and 0 bases from J, the junction contained 5 bases not matched to a gene. The germline V gene has CDR1 SEHNR and CDR2 FQNEAQ (reference sequence). The CDR3 region is CASSFRTGSSYEQYF. CDR3 nucleotides: TGTGCCAGCAGCTTCAGGACAGGCAGCTCCTACGAGCAGTACTTC.

The chain couples TRBV7-3 to TRBJ1-5, with 7 bases lining up with TRBD1. Trimming took 6 bases from V and 4 from J; bases not matched to a gene: 0. Germline values: CDR1 SGHTA, CDR2 FQGTGA. CDR3 length: 12 residues. The CDR3 is CASRTGNQPQHF. DNA of the CDR3: TGTGCCAGCAGGACAGGGAATCAGCCCCAGCATTTT.

CDR3 amino acids: CASSPRDYPYEQYF. CDR3 DNA sequence: TGTGCCAGCAGCCCCAGGGACTACCCCTACGAGCAGTACTTC. The V call is TRBV28, the J call TRBJ2-7, with TRBD2 matching over 7 bases. With 6 bases clipped from V and 2 bases from J, the junction kept 7 bases outside the gene matches. The CDR3 runs to 14 residues. Per the germline V gene, CDR1 is MDHEN and CDR2 is SYDVKM.

The chain carries TRBV2 and TRBJ1-1, with 9 bases identical to TRBD1. V was pared by 7 bases and J by 7 bases, with 7 bases of the junction left unmatched. The CDR3 sequence is 13 residues long. Per germline, CDR1 SNHLY and CDR2 FYNNEI. The DNA for the CDR3 is TGTGCCAGCACCAGACAGGGGGTCGTTGAAGCTTTCTTT. It yields the protein CASTRQGVVEAFF.

This chain links TRBV2 with TRBJ1-4; weak D call: TRBD1 (6 bases). The length of the CDR3 is 15 residues. Looked up from germline, CDR1 is SNHLY and CDR2 is FYNNEI. Trimming pared 4 bases from V and 0 bases from J, leaving 9 bases between. The CDR3 region has the DNA TGTGCCAGCAGTGCAGACAGGTCAACTAATGAAAAACTGTTTTTT. It yields the protein CASSADRSTNEKLFF.

V gene TRBV5-3 combines with J gene TRBJ2-7; 7 nucleotides match TRBD1. TRBV5-3 qualifies as an ORF whose function is uncertain. The V gene end was trimmed by 3 bases and the J gene end by 2 bases; junction bases not matched to a gene: 8. The CDR3 covers 15 residues. CDR3 DNA: TGTGCCAGAAGCTCGACAGGGACATTTCCCTACGAGCAGTACTTC. Translated: CARSSTGTFPYEQYF.

This chain joins TRBV7-9 and TRBJ2-1; D possibly corresponds to TRBD2 (6 bases). Trimming took 5 bases from V and 2 from J, leaving 16 bases between them. The CDR3 has 16 residues. Germline V gene data show CDR1 as SEHNR and CDR2 as FQNEAQ (reference sequence). CDR3 bases: TGTGCCAGCAGCCCCCGTGAACCGGGGGCCTACAATGAGCAGTTCTTC. Protein product: CASSPREPGAYNEQFF.

The CDR3 here is CASSLTGVPVETQYF. The DNA of the CDR3 is TGTGCCAGCAGCTTAACAGGGGTCCCGGTGGAGACCCAGTACTTC. The V and J genes are TRBV7-3 and TRBJ2-5, with a tentative D call TRBD1 (5 bases). The length of the CDR3 is 15 residues. V was pared by 0 bases and J by 5 bases, with 13 bases between. In germline, CDR1 is SGHTA, CDR2 FQGTGA.

V and J are TRBV27 and TRBJ2-7, with 9 nucleotides matching TRBD2. Germline loops: CDR1 MNHEY, CDR2 SMNVEV (reference sequence). The J segment lost 4 bases and the V segment lost 3 bases, leaving 7 bases of the junction unmatched. The CDR3 spans 15 residues. CDR3 protein: CASSFLLAGLYEQYF. The CDR3 coding sequence is TGTGCCAGCAGTTTCCTGCTAGCGGGGCTTTACGAGCAGTACTTC.

The V gene is TRBV4-1, the J gene TRBJ2-1; TRBD2 matches 9 bases. The CDR3 sequence is 17 residues long. Germline CDR1 MGHRA, CDR2 YSYEKL. After removal of 4 bases from V and 1 base from J, the junction contained 8 bases not matched to a gene. The CDR3: CASSRLVGLASYNEQFF. The CDR3, as DNA: TGCGCCAGCAGCCGGTTGGTGGGACTAGCTTCCTACAATGAGCAGTTCTTC.

The chain employs TRBV9 and TRBJ1-3; maybe TRBD1 (5 bases). The V gene's germline CDR1 is SGDLS and CDR2 YYNGEE. Trimming took 0 bases from V and 4 from J, leaving 14 bases between them. CDR3 length: 16 residues. The CDR3 DNA reads as TGTGCCAGCAGCGTAGTTAGTTCGGGGGTCGGAAACACCATATATTTT. It codes for CASSVVSSGVGNTIYF.